What follows are 23 T cell receptor beta chains derived from one specimen sequenced in a study of beta chain features in type 1 diabetes (dated 2018 in TCRdb). Library construction relied on the immunoSEQ multiplex PCR assay. All of the isolated RNA was reverse transcribed with the High Capacity cDNA Reverse Transcription Kit, so expressed TCRB transcripts were sequenced. TCRdb took this table from immuneACCESS and kept in-frame rearrangements with V and J called. Such tables lack part of the clones; where checked against another copy, unresolved V genes explain under half of the gap, and the rest is unexplained. This sample gives more than 300,000 clones in total; around 15% of them show up just once. In total, the top ten clones hold around 0.02% of the sample. The source material was naive CD4+ T cells from blood. In the paper's terms, the cell subset or site label means: true naive CD4+ T cells. All receptors come from a woman between 18 and 29 years old in good health.

The rearrangement joins TRBV5-4 to TRBJ2-7; 7 nucleotides align to TRBD2. The V gene end was trimmed by 0 bases and the J gene end by 2 bases; junction bases not matched to a gene: 8. The germline V gene encodes CDR1 SGHNT and CDR2 YYREEE (reference sequence). The CDR3 runs 16 residues. CDR3 in DNA: TGTGCCAGCAGCTTGGCCAGTAGCGGGTGGACCTACGAGCAGTACTTC. This translates into CASSLASSGWTYEQYF.

The chain joins TRBV28 to TRBJ1-1; 7 bases align to TRBD1. Germline V gene sequence: CDR1 MDHEN, CDR2 SYDVKM. The CDR3 consists of 13 residues. Trimming cost V 6 bases and J 7 bases; bases outside gene matches: 8. This CDR3 is CASSLTGVGEAFF. The CDR3, as DNA: TGTGCCAGCAGCCTAACAGGGGTCGGTGAAGCTTTCTTT.

V gene TRBV28 combines with J gene TRBJ2-1, with 14 bases matching TRBD2. V was pared by 5 bases and J by 8 bases, with 5 bases of the junction left unmatched. The length of the CDR3 is 15 residues. Germline V lookup: CDR1 MDHEN, CDR2 SYDVKM. CDR3 residues: CASSPGTSGRHEQFF. The CDR3 DNA follows: TGTGCCAGCAGTCCCGGGACTAGCGGGAGACATGAGCAGTTCTTC.

This clone was observed a few times. The V call is TRBV12-5, the J call TRBJ2-1; 9 bases agree with TRBD2. Trimming cost V 7 bases and J 0 bases; bases outside gene matches: 16. This CDR3 spans 19 amino acids. Germline loops: CDR1 LGHNT, CDR2 FRNRAP. The CDR3 nucleotides are TGTGCTAGTGCTCTCGGGCGGGAGGGCCCTCGTTCCTCCTACAATGAGCAGTTCTTC. Amino acid sequence: CASALGREGPRSSYNEQFF. Based on the CDR3 plus reference TRBV12-5 and TRBJ2-1, the full variable domain is DARVTQTPRHKVTEMGQEVTMRCQPILGHNTVFWYRQTMMQGLELLAYFRNRAPLDDSGMPKDRFSAEMPDATLATLKIQPSEPRDSAVYFCASALGREGPRSSYNEQFFGPGTRLTVL.

The V gene is TRBV28, the J gene TRBJ2-1; perhaps TRBD2 as D (6 bases). In germline, CDR1 is MDHEN, CDR2 SYDVKM. This CDR3 contains 16 residues. V lost 4 bases to trimming and J lost 3 bases, with 16 bases between them. This CDR3 is CASSSAPGLSYNEQFF. In DNA, the CDR3 is TGTGCCAGCAGTTCGGCCCCGGGACTGAGCTACAATGAGCAGTTCTTC. The variable domain in full, completed from reference TRBV28 and TRBJ2-1, reads DVKVTQSSRYLVKRTGEKVFLECVQDMDHENMFWYRQDPGLGLRLIYFSYDVKMKEKGDIPEGYSVSREKKERFSLILESASTNQTSMYLCASSSAPGLSYNEQFFGPGTRLTVL.

The table lists this clone with a few counts. This chain connects TRBV10-3 to TRBJ2-7, with D unresolved. V was shortened by 2 bases and J by 3 bases, with 8 bases between the two germline ends. This CDR3 spans 13 amino acids. Germline lookup yields CDR1 ENHRY and CDR2 SYGVKD. The CDR3 protein is CAISEQQSYEQYF. Here the CDR3 DNA reads TGTGCCATCAGTGAGCAACAGAGCTACGAGCAGTACTTC.

The J gene is TRBJ2-3, the V gene TRBV4-3; 8 bases fit TRBD2. V lost 0 bases, J lost 0 bases, and 8 bases stayed unmatched. CDR1 is LGHNA, CDR2 YSLEER, per germline. The CDR3 is made up of 18 amino acids. CDR3 amino acids: CASSQDLLASGSTDTQYF. CDR3 sequence (DNA): TGCGCCAGCAGCCAAGATCTCCTGGCTAGCGGGAGCACAGATACGCAGTATTTT.

This clone was observed a handful of times. The V and J genes are TRBV29-1 and TRBJ2-5; D is perhaps TRBD1 (5 bases). Germline V gives CDR1 SQVTM, CDR2 ANQGSEA. The CDR3 loop spans 13 amino acids. The V end was cut by 7 bases, the J end by 4 bases, with 16 bases between. In DNA, the CDR3 is TGCAGCGCCCGAATGATGGGGCTAGAGACCCAGTACTTC. It encodes CSARMMGLETQYF.

This clone occurred a few times. This chain joins TRBV6-6 and TRBJ1-5; TRBD1 is a possible D gene (6 bases). V was trimmed by 5 bases and J by 4 bases, leaving 6 bases between them. The CDR3 has 12 residues. Germline-derived CDR1 and CDR2 are MNHNY and SVGAGI (reference sequence). DNA of the CDR3: TGTGCCAGCAGTACAGGGAATCAGCCCCAGCATTTT. Protein sequence: CASSTGNQPQHF.

This clone was detected only a few times. V and J are TRBV2 and TRBJ2-1; 8 nucleotides line up with TRBD2. Germline V CDR1 and CDR2: SNHLY, FYNNEI. Trimming cost V 6 bases and J 7 bases; bases outside gene matches: 11. The CDR3 covers 15 residues. CDR3: CASSFRLAMSNEQFF. Here the CDR3 DNA reads TGTGCCAGCAGCTTCAGACTAGCGATGAGTAATGAGCAGTTCTTC.

The chain combines TRBV30 with TRBJ2-1; possibly TRBD2 for D (5 bases). CDR1 GTSNPN and CDR2 SVGIG come from the germline V gene (reference sequence). CDR3 size: 15 residues. Trimming left V 0 bases short and J 2 bases short, with 11 bases between. CDR3 amino acids: CAWSVGGVTYNEQFF. The CDR3 nucleotides are TGTGCCTGGAGTGTTGGAGGCGTCACCTACAATGAGCAGTTCTTC.

V and J are TRBV10-3 and TRBJ2-3, with 10 bases identical to TRBD1. The CDR3 covers 14 residues. The germline CDR1 and CDR2 sequences are ENHRY and SYGVKD. V trimming: 6 bases; J trimming: 3 bases; junction bases outside the gene matches: 3. The CDR3 loop reads CAIRGQGKTDTQYF. CDR3 coding DNA: TGTGCCATCAGGGGACAGGGGAAGACAGATACGCAGTATTTT.

The rearrangement uses TRBV4-1 and TRBJ2-3; 7 bases are shared with TRBD1. This CDR3 spans 13 amino acids. CDR1 is MGHRA and CDR2 is YSYEKL in the germline V gene. The V segment lost 8 bases and the J segment 1 base; nucleotides outside the gene matches: 3. CDR3 residues: CASRGQGTDTQYF. The DNA for the CDR3 is TGCGCCAGCCGCGGACAGGGCACAGATACGCAGTATTTT.

V is TRBV4-2 and J is TRBJ2-5, with 7 bases aligning to TRBD2. V lost 4 bases to trimming and J lost 4 bases; unmatched junction nucleotides: 6. Per the germline V gene, CDR1 is LGHNA and CDR2 is YNFKEQ. CDR3 length: 14 amino acids. The CDR3 DNA reads TGTGCCAGCAGCCCCCCCGCTAGCGGAGAGACCCAGTACTTC. Translating gives CASSPPASGETQYF.

About this clone: Other DNA variants within this sample encode the same CDR3. The chain uses TRBV30 and TRBJ2-1; 8 bases line up with TRBD2. From germline, CDR1 is GTSNPN and CDR2 SVGIG (reference sequence). V lost 0 bases, J lost 3 bases, and 7 bases stayed unmatched. The CDR3 consists of 16 residues. The CDR3 reads CAWSVRGLAGYNEQFF. The CDR3 coding sequence is TGTGCCTGGAGTGTAAGAGGCCTAGCGGGCTACAATGAGCAGTTCTTC.

With regard to this clone: One end of the junction fails to match germline, which may point to a read error. The chain joins TRBV20-1 to TRBJ2-5; D remains unclear. The CDR3 covers 11 residues. CDR1 is DFQATT, CDR2 SNEGSKA, per germline (reference sequence). The CDR3 loop is CRPERQGTQYF. The CDR3 DNA sequence: TGCAGACCTGAGAGGCAAGGGACCCAGTACTTC.

This clone was seen more than once but under ten times. V and J are TRBV5-1 and TRBJ2-5, with a possible D match to TRBD1 (5 bases). The CDR3 is 13 residues long. Germline CDR1 is SGHRS and CDR2 is YFSETQ. The germline V and J ends were trimmed by 7 bases and 2 bases, with 12 bases remaining between them. CDR3 bases: TGCGCCAGCGCGCCAGGGAATCAAGAGACCCAGTACTTC. Residues: CASAPGNQETQYF.

This chain joins TRBV27 and TRBJ2-7, with a weak D call TRBD2 (5 bases). V gave up 5 bases and J gave up 4 bases, with 15 bases separating them. The V gene's germline CDR1 is MNHEY and CDR2 SMNVEV (reference sequence). This CDR3 is 14 amino acids long. In nucleotides, the CDR3 is TGTGCCAGCAGTAGTTGGACTGCTAGTTACGAGCAGTACTTC. Translated: CASSSWTASYEQYF.

This chain connects TRBV10-3 to TRBJ2-7, with 13 bases lining up with TRBD2. The CDR3 has 14 residues. The J segment lost 6 bases and the V segment lost 6 bases, leaving 5 bases of the junction unmatched. CDR1 and CDR2 (germline): ENHRY, SYGVKD. The CDR3 reads CAIRPGTSGTEQYF. DNA for the CDR3: TGTGCCATCAGGCCCGGGACTAGCGGGACCGAGCAGTACTTC.

This CDR3 reads CASSLAAGVQETQYF. In DNA form, the CDR3 reads TGTGCCAGCAGCTTGGCCGCGGGGGTACAAGAGACCCAGTACTTC. J is TRBJ2-5 and V is TRBV5-4; TRBD2 matches at 7 bases. Germline CDR1 SGHNT, CDR2 YYREEE (reference sequence). V trimming: 0 bases; J trimming: 2 bases; junction bases outside the gene matches: 4. This CDR3 is built from 15 residues.

This clone was found a few times. This chain joins TRBV9 and TRBJ2-2; 8 bases match TRBD2. The V and J ends lost 0 bases and 2 bases, in that order; junction bases with no gene match: 9. This CDR3 is 18 amino acids long. In germline, CDR1 is SGDLS, CDR2 YYNGEE. The DNA of the CDR3 is TGTGCCAGCAGCGTAGGAGCTAGCGGGTCCTTAAACACCGGGGAGCTGTTTTTT. Its protein is CASSVGASGSLNTGELFF.

The chain uses TRBV5-1 and TRBJ2-7; D is unclear. CDR1 is SGHRS, CDR2 YFSETQ, per germline. V lost 4 bases and J lost 0, with 11 bases in between. The CDR3 covers 14 residues. The CDR3 loop reads CASSTAASSYEQYF. In DNA, the CDR3 is TGCGCCAGCAGCACGGCGGCGAGCTCCTACGAGCAGTACTTC.

The CDR3, as DNA: TGTGCCAGCAGCCCATTCCCCCGGGCAGATACGCAGTATTTT. It encodes CASSPFPRADTQYF. This chain joins TRBV7-9 and TRBJ2-3; D remains ambiguous. CDR3 length equals 14 residues. The germline V and J ends were trimmed by 5 bases and 4 bases, with 13 bases remaining between them. The germline V gene has CDR1 SEHNR and CDR2 FQNEAQ (reference sequence).